A single sample is the source of the 5 T cell receptor beta chains below, sequenced in a study of lymphopenia after photon versus proton radiotherapy. Clones were read by immunoSEQ multiplex PCR, and TCRdb kept only the in-frame ones, dropping some. This table holds tens of thousands of clones, 92% found once. The material sequenced was peripheral blood, taken from a patient treated with photon-based radiotherapy. The receptors here all came from a woman in her thirties or forties with cholangiocarcinoma.

This chain connects TRBV28 to TRBJ1-3; D is unclear. Germline CDR1 is MDHEN and CDR2 is SYDVKM. V gave up 6 bases and J gave up 0 bases, with 15 bases separating them. This CDR3 is built from 16 residues. Here the CDR3 reads CASSVPPRFSGNTIYF. The CDR3 DNA is TGTGCCAGCAGCGTACCTCCAAGATTCTCTGGAAACACCATATATTTT.

The chain carries TRBV11-2 and TRBJ1-6; TRBD1 matches at 7 bases. This CDR3 has 13 amino acids. V lost 8 bases to trimming and J lost 7 bases; unmatched junction nucleotides: 5. The germline V gene encodes CDR1 SGHAT and CDR2 FQNNGV. The CDR3 spells CASLGQPNSPLHF. DNA for the CDR3: TGTGCCAGCCTGGGACAGCCGAATTCACCCCTCCACTTT.

This clone was observed a single time. J is TRBJ2-3 and V is TRBV10-3; D gene uncertain. The CDR3 totals 11 residues. CDR1 and CDR2 from the germline V gene are ENHRY and SYGVKD. V lost 6 bases to trimming and J lost 3 bases, with 4 bases between them. CDR3 nucleotide sequence: TGTGCCATCAGACAAACAGATACGCAGTATTTT. The encoded protein is CAIRQTDTQYF.

The chain employs TRBV25-1 and TRBJ1-1; TRBD1 aligns across 8 bases. V was clipped by 4 bases and J by 10 bases; unmatched bases: 5. CDR1 is MGHDK, CDR2 SYGVNS, per germline. The CDR3 spans 12 residues. CDR3: CASSVRTGRAFF. CDR3 nucleotides: TGTGCCAGCAGTGTGAGGACAGGGCGAGCTTTCTTT.

The genes are TRBV5-1 and TRBJ2-1, with D unclear. Looked up from germline, CDR1 is SGHRS and CDR2 is YFSETQ. The V and J ends lost 1 base and 5 bases respectively, with 10 bases between them. This CDR3 has 14 amino acids. The CDR3 sequence is CASSLYEADNEQFF. The CDR3 coding sequence is TGCGCCAGCAGCTTGTATGAGGCAGACAATGAGCAGTTCTTC.